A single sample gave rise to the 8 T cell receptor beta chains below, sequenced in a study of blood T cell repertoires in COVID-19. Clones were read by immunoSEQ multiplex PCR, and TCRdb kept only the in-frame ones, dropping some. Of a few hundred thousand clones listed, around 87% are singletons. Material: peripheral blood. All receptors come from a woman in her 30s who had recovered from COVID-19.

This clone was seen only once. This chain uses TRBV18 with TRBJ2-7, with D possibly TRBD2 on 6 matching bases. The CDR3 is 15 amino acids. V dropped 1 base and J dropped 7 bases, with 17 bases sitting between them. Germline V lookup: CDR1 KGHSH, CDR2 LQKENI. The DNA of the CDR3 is TGTGCCAGCTCACCACTTAGCGGACAATTTAGGGAGCAGTACTTC. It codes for CASSPLSGQFREQYF. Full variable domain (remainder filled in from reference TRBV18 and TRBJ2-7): NAGVMQNPRHLVRRRGQEARLRCSPMKGHSHVYWYRQLPEEGLKFMVYLQKENIIDESGMPKERFSAEFPKEGPSILRIQQVVRGDSAAYFCASSPLSGQFREQYFGPGTRLTVT.

CDR3 sequence: CAWSVGSDNSPLHF. The CDR3 DNA follows: TGTGCCTGGAGTGTAGGGAGTGATAATTCACCCCTCCACTTT. V is TRBV30 and J is TRBJ1-6, with no clear D. CDR3 length: 14 residues. Looked up from germline, CDR1 is GTSNPN and CDR2 is SVGIG (reference sequence). Trimming removed 0 bases from V and 5 bases from J, with 8 bases in between.

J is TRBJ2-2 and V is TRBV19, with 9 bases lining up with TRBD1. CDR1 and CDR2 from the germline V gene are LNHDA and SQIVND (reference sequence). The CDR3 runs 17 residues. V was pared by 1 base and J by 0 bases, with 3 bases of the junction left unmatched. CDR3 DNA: TGTGCCAGTAGTATAGGCTGGGACAGGGCGAACACCGGGGAGCTGTTTTTT. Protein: CASSIGWDRANTGELFF.

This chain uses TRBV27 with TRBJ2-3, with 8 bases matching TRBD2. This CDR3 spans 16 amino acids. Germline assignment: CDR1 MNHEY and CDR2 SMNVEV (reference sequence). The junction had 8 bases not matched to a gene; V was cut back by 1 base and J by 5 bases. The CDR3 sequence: CASSLLVRAGEDTQYF. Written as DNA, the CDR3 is TGTGCCAGCAGTTTATTGGTTAGAGCGGGAGAAGATACGCAGTATTTT.

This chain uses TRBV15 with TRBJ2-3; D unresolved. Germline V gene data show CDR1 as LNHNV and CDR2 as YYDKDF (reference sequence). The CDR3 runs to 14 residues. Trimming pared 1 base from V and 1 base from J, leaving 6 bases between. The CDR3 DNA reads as TGTGCCACCAGCAGAGCTAGTGGCACAGATACGCAGTATTTT. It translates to CATSRASGTDTQYF.

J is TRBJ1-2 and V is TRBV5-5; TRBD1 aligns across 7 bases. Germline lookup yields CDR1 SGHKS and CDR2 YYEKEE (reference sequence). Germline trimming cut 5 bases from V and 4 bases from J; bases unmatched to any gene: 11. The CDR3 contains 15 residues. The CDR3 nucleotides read TGTGCCAGCAGGGATACAGGGGCGGGATCCTATGGCTACACCTTC. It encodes CASRDTGAGSYGYTF. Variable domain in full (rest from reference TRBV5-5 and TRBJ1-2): DAGVTQSPTHLIKTRGQQVTLRCSPISGHKSVSWYQQVLGQGPQFIFQYYEKEERGRGNFPDRFSARQFPNYSSELNVNALLLGDSALYLCASRDTGAGSYGYTFGSGTRLTVV.

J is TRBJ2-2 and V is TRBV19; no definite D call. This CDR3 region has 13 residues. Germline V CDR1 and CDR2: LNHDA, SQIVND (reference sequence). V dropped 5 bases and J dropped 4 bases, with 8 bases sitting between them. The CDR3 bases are TGTGCCAGTAGTCCCTATTTCACCGGGGAGCTGTTTTTT. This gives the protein CASSPYFTGELFF.

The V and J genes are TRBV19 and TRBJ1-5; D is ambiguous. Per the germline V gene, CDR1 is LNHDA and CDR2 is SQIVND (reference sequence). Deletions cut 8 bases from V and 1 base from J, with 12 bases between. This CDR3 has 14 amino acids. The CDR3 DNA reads TGTGCCAGTCGAAAGGAGGGAAGCAATCAGCCCCAGCATTTT. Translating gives CASRKEGSNQPQHF.